A selection of T cell receptor beta chains follows, all from one sample in a study of blood T cell repertoires in COVID-19. Profiled with immunoSEQ multiplex PCR; TCRdb holds only in-frame clones, not every one. Of over 150,000 clones detected, about 82% appear once; the ten largest clones hold about 7.3%. The sample taken for sequencing was peripheral blood. These receptors all stem from a man aged 50-60 years with active or convalescent COVID-19. Both conserved end residues are part of each CDR3. D genes are given only for firm matches. Part of the rows lack a size; the others show once, few, many or a class for expanded clones.

d_call	v_call	clone_size	j_call	cdr3_aa	cdr3_nt
TRBD1	TRBV24-1	NA	TRBJ2-3	CATSGSTGTGTRDTQYF	TGTGCCACCAGTGGGTCTACCGGGACAGGGACGAGAGATACGCAGTATTTT
NA	TRBV5-1	NA	TRBJ2-7	CASSQKTPRGLLSSYEQYF	TGCGCCAGCAGCCAAAAGACACCCCGAGGACTCCTGAGCTCCTACGAGCAGTACTTC
NA	TRBV30	few	TRBJ1-2	CAFGRNGYTF	TGTGCCTTTGGGAGGAATGGCTACACCTTC
NA	TRBV7-3	NA	TRBJ2-5	CASSLDVGGPRETQYF	TGTGCCAGCAGCTTAGATGTAGGCGGCCCCCGGGAGACCCAGTACTTC
TRBD1	TRBV6-6	NA	TRBJ1-1	CASSLGTGARGYTEAFF	TGTGCCAGCAGTCTGGGGACAGGGGCAAGGGGGTACACTGAAGCTTTCTTT
NA	TRBV5-1	NA	TRBJ1-1	CASYSGGSMNTEAFF	TGCGCCAGCTATTCTGGGGGCAGCATGAACACTGAAGCTTTCTTT
NA	TRBV19	NA	TRBJ1-5	CASSITGEDQPQHF	TGTGCCAGTAGTATAACCGGGGAAGATCAGCCCCAGCATTTT
NA	TRBV4-1	NA	TRBJ1-6	CASSQDYYSPLHF	TGCGCCAGCAGCCAAGATTACTACTCCCCCCTCCACTTT
TRBD2	TRBV7-9	NA	TRBJ2-3	CASSSGPGRSQYF	TGTGCCAGCAGCTCCGGCCCCGGGAGGTCGCAGTATTTT
NA	TRBV5-1	NA	TRBJ2-7	CASSQGGLLTYEQYF	TGCGCCAGCAGCCAAGGGGGACTACTAACCTACGAGCAGTACTTC
TRBD1	TRBV5-1	NA	TRBJ2-2	CASSGTARANTGELFF	TGCGCCAGCAGCGGGACAGCCCGAGCTAACACCGGGGAGCTGTTTTTT